The 6 T cell receptor beta chains reported below all come from one sample, sequenced in a study of blood T cell repertoires in COVID-19. The data were produced by immunoSEQ multiplex PCR, yet TCRdb's version contains in-frame clones alone and is incomplete. The sample has fewer than 15,000 clones; 70% to 90% are singletons. The sample comprised peripheral blood. Receptors were obtained from a human donor in a cohort sampled during active COVID-19.

J is TRBJ2-5 and V is TRBV5-1; D call uncertain. Germline assignment: CDR1 SGHRS and CDR2 YFSETQ. The CDR3 spans 11 residues. Between the trimmed V and J ends, which lost 2 bases and 7 bases, there was a span of 6 bases. For the CDR3, the DNA is TGCGCCAGCAGCTTAAGCGTGACCCAGTACTTC. It specifies CASSLSVTQYF.

This rearrangement joins TRBV10-1 to TRBJ2-5; 9 nucleotides line up with TRBD1. The CDR3 loop spans 14 amino acids. CDR1 is WNHNN, CDR2 SYGVQD, per germline (reference sequence). After removal of 6 bases from V and 7 bases from J, the junction contained 9 bases not matched to a gene. DNA for the CDR3: TGCGCCAGCAGCTCGGGACAGGGACTCGGGACCCAGTACTTC. Encoded protein: CASSSGQGLGTQYF.

V is TRBV2 and J is TRBJ2-5; 13 bases align to TRBD2. Losses at the gene ends were 8 bases for V and 1 base for J; bases not matched to a gene: 4. The CDR3 extends over 15 amino acids. Germline V gene data show CDR1 as SNHLY and CDR2 as FYNNEI. This CDR3 is CASRGLAGSQETQYF. In DNA, the CDR3 is TGTGCCAGCCGGGGACTAGCGGGGTCCCAAGAGACCCAGTACTTC.

In its sample, this clone was seen once. The chain uses TRBV6-6 and TRBJ2-7, with D perhaps TRBD1 (6 bases). The germline V gene encodes CDR1 MNHNY and CDR2 SVGAGI (reference sequence). The CDR3 totals 14 residues. Trimming shortened V by 4 bases and J by 3 bases, and 13 bases separated the two germline ends. The CDR3 loop reads CASSSADSLYEQYF. The CDR3 DNA is TGTGCCAGCAGTTCCGCGGACAGCCTCTACGAGCAGTACTTC.

The gene calls are TRBV2 and TRBJ1-4, with 8 bases aligning to TRBD1. Looked up from germline, CDR1 is SNHLY and CDR2 is FYNNEI. V shed 6 bases and J 6 bases; nucleotides not matched to a gene: 9. The CDR3 contains 15 residues. The CDR3 reads CASRDREVSDEKLFF. The CDR3 DNA sequence: TGTGCCAGCAGGGACAGGGAAGTTAGTGATGAAAAACTGTTTTTT.

The rearrangement links TRBV28 to TRBJ2-5, with 13 bases that match TRBD2. Looked up from germline, CDR1 is MDHEN and CDR2 is SYDVKM. With V trimmed by 6 bases and J by 3 bases, 4 bases remained unmatched. The CDR3 contains 15 residues. The CDR3: CASSFGTSGEETQYF. For the CDR3, the DNA is TGTGCCAGCAGCTTCGGGACTAGCGGGGAAGAGACCCAGTACTTC.